A single sample gave rise to the 14 T cell receptor beta chains below, sequenced in a study of T cells expressing NK-cell markers. From the 5' RACE reads, TCRdb lists one entry per CDR3 protein and no DNA. The listing contains some 390,000 distinct CDR3 sequences. The sample was blood T cells: a sorted CD56 or NKG2C T cell subset, CD4+ or CD8+ T cells, or bulk PBMC T cells (not recorded which). The receptors originated from a woman aged 50 to 65 in good health.

CDR3 loop: CAWSVPQGAPTDTQYF. The V gene is TRBV30, the J gene TRBJ2-3; TCRdb lists TRBD1, though no DNA is available to test this call. This CDR3 contains 16 residues. From germline, CDR1 is GTSNPN and CDR2 SVGIG (reference sequence). The variable domain in full, with the rest retrieved from reference TRBV30 and TRBJ2-3, is SQTIHQWPATLVQPVGSPLSLECTVEGTSNPNLYWYRQAAGRGLQLLFYSVGIGQISSEVPQNLSASRPQDRQFILSSKKLLLSDSGFYLCAWSVPQGAPTDTQYFGPGTRLTVL.

The CDR3 spells CASRYWLNTEAFF. This chain joins TRBV6-5 and TRBJ1-1. From germline, CDR1 is MNHEY and CDR2 SVGAGI. The CDR3 sequence is 13 residues long.

The CDR3 loop reads CASSQAWTGPDTQYF. This chain connects TRBV4-1 to TRBJ2-3; without DNA, the TCRdb call of TRBD1 cannot be checked. Germline V gene sequence: CDR1 MGHRA, CDR2 YSYEKL. The CDR3 spans 15 residues.

J is TRBJ2-2 and V is TRBV30. The CDR3 is made up of 14 amino acids. CDR1 and CDR2 from the germline V gene are GTSNPN and SVGIG (reference sequence). The CDR3 here is CAWRWTGTPGELFF.

This rearrangement joins TRBV11-1 to TRBJ2-1; TCRdb proposes TRBD2, but this gene call is untestable without DNA. The CDR3 totals 15 residues. The V gene's germline CDR1 is SGHAT and CDR2 FQDESV (reference sequence). Here the CDR3 reads CASSKGLAHYNEQFF.

The chain's CDR3 is CASSLTGPTDTQYF. The chain employs TRBV5-1 and TRBJ2-3; the D gene TCRdb calls, TRBD1, cannot be checked with no DNA. CDR1 is SGHRS, CDR2 YFSETQ, per germline. The CDR3 is 14 amino acids.

The rearrangement links TRBV12-3 or TRBV12-4 to TRBJ2-7; TCRdb reports TRBD1, a call that lacks DNA to check it against. The CDR3 runs 17 residues. The CDR3 protein is CASSLLAPGRTSGEQYF.

The chain combines TRBV19 with TRBJ1-4. This CDR3 comprises 14 residues. Germline V gene lookup returns CDR1 LNHDA and CDR2 SQIVND (reference sequence). The CDR3 reads CASSISVANEKLFF.

CDR3 in amino acids: CASSFGGLYEQYF. The chain has TRBV6-5 and TRBJ2-7. Germline CDR1 reads MNHEY; CDR2 reads SVGAGI. The CDR3 has 13 residues.

This chain joins TRBV20-1 and TRBJ2-1; the D gene TCRdb calls, TRBD2, cannot be checked with no DNA. CDR1 and CDR2 (germline): DFQATT, SNEGSKA (reference sequence). The CDR3 has 12 residues. This CDR3 reads CSANSGKSGQFF.

The rearrangement joins TRBV18 to TRBJ2-1; absent DNA, TCRdb's TRBD2 call cannot be checked. Germline V CDR1 and CDR2: KGHSH, LQKENI. The CDR3 is 11 residues long. CDR3: CASSGEDEQFF.

The chain carries TRBV29-1 and TRBJ2-1; TCRdb selects TRBD1, and the lack of DNA leaves this call unchecked. Germline lookup yields CDR1 SQVTM and CDR2 ANQGSEA. The CDR3 covers 13 residues. CDR3 sequence: CSVENRLDNEQFF.

The chain carries TRBV15 and TRBJ1-6. The germline gives CDR1 LNHNV, CDR2 YYDKDF (reference sequence). CDR3 length: 14 amino acids. The CDR3 sequence is CATSRELRDSPLHF.

The V and J genes are TRBV5-1 and TRBJ2-3; TCRdb's assignment of TRBD2 cannot be checked, as there is no DNA. Germline V gives CDR1 SGHRS, CDR2 YFSETQ. This CDR3 spans 15 amino acids. The CDR3 loop is CASSTIAGSTDTQYF.